This TCR beta chain comes out of a study of blood T cell repertoires in COVID-19. The wider study: Italy, Spain and the United States were the sources of the convalescent and acute COVID-19 samples. PBMCs, B-cell-depleted T cells, or T cells provided the cDNA or gDNA that made up the material.

V lost 0 bases and J lost 3, with 9 bases in between. Germline V gene lookup returns CDR1 KGHSH and CDR2 LQKENI. The CDR3 extends over 14 amino acids. In the study's own analysis: Nucleated cell number was recorded as an estimate derived from reference gene primer amplification. Data came from immunoSEQ multiplex PCR; TCRdb stores just in-frame clones and leaves some out. From that table come the V and J calls and clone size; the DNA was used to work out D and trimming. The data show 120,000 to 150,000 clones, approximately 90% seen once. This TCR came from a woman aged 40 to 50 with acute or convalescent COVID-19. Sequencing used peripheral blood. The chain couples TRBV18 to TRBJ2-7; the D gene is possibly TRBD1 (6 bases). CDR3 coding DNA: TGTGCCAGCTCACCACCGGGACATATCTACGAGCAGTACTTC. It encodes CASSPPGHIYEQYF.